Below, one TCR beta chain is given with its context. The antigen remains undetermined. Each CDR3 protein is one row after TCRdb ran MiXCR on the RT-PCR reads. The sample comprises 500,000 or so distinct CDR3 sequences, 15% to 20% of which are singletons, and roughly 3.1% rests with the top ten. V lost 5 bases to trimming and J lost 5 bases; unmatched junction nucleotides: 6. The germline V gene encodes CDR1 SEHNR and CDR2 FQNEAQ (reference sequence). CDR3 length equals 15 residues. The sample belongs to a study of response to subunit inactivated influenza vaccine. Study-level findings and limits: That few new T cells are recruited by each seasonal influenza vaccination was the authors' suggestion.

This TCR was recovered from a man in his fifties or sixties who received an inactivated influenza vaccine. This material consisted of CD4+ T cells sorted from PBMCs, taken around 25 months after vaccination. The chain combines TRBV7-9 with TRBJ1-4; the match to TRBD1 covers 9 bases. DNA of the CDR3: TGTGCCAGCAGCCTTGGGGGGACAGGGAATGAAAAACTGTTTTTT. Protein: CASSLGGTGNEKLFF.